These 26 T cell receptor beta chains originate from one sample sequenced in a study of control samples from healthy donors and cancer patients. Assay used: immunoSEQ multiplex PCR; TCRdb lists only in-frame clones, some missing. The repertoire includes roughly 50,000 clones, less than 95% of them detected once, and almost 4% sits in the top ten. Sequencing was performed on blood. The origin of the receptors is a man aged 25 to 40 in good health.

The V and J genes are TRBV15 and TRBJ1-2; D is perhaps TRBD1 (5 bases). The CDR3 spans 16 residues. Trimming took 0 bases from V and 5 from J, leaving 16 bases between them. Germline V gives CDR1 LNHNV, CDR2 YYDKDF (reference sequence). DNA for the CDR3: TGTGCCACCAGCAGAGATTTGGGGGGAAACTATTATGGCTACACCTTC. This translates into CATSRDLGGNYYGYTF.

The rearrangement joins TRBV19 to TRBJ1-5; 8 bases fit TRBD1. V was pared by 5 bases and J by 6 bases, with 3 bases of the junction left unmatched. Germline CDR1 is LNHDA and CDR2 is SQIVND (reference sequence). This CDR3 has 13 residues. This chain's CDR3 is CASSSDRAQPQHF. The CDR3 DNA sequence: TGTGCCAGTAGTTCGGACAGGGCTCAGCCCCAGCATTTT.

CDR3 nucleotides: TGTGCCAGCAGCTTCTCGGCCCGGCGAGGGAGCAATCAGCCCCAGCATTTT. Amino acid sequence: CASSFSARRGSNQPQHF. V is TRBV5-8 and J is TRBJ1-5, with no clear D. The germline V gene encodes CDR1 SGHTS and CDR2 YDEGEE. The V gene lost 2 bases and the J gene lost 1 base, with 16 bases spanning the gap. The CDR3 is made up of 17 amino acids.

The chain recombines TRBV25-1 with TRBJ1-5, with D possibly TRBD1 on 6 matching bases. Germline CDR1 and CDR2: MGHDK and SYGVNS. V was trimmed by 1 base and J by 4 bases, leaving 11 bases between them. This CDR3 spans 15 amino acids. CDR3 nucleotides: TGTGCCAGCAGTGAATCTACAGGGTTTAATCAGCCCCAGCATTTT. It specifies CASSESTGFNQPQHF.

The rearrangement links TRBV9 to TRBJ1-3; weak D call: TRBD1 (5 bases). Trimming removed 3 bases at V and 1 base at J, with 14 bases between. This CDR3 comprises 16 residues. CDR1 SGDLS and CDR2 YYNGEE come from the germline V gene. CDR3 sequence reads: CASSGRGLGSGNTIYF. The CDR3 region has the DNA TGTGCCAGCAGCGGACGGGGCCTCGGATCTGGAAACACCATATATTTT.

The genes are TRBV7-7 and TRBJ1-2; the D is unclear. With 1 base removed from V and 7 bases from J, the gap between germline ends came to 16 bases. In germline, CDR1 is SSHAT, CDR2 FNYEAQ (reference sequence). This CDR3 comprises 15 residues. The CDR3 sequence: CASSLVLQRMGGYTF. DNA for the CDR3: TGTGCCAGCAGCTTAGTGCTCCAGAGGATGGGTGGCTACACCTTC.

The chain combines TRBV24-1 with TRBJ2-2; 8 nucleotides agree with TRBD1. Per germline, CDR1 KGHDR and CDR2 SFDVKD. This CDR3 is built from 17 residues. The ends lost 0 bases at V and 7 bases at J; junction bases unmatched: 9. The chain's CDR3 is CATSDLGQGARGGELFF. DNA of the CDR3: TGTGCCACCAGTGATTTGGGCCAGGGGGCGAGGGGCGGGGAGCTGTTTTTT.

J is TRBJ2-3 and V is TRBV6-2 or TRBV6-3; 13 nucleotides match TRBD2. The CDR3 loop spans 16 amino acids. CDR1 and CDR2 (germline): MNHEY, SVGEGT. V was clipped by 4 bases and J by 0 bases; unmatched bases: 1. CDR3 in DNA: TGTGCCAGCAGTTTGGGACTAGCGGGAAGCACAGATACGCAGTATTTT. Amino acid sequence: CASSLGLAGSTDTQYF.

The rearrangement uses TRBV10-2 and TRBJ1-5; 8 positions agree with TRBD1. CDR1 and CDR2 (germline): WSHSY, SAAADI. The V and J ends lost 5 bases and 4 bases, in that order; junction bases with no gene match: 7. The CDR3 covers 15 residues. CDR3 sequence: CASSIQGVDNQPQHF. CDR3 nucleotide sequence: TGCGCCAGCAGTATACAGGGGGTTGATAATCAGCCCCAGCATTTT.

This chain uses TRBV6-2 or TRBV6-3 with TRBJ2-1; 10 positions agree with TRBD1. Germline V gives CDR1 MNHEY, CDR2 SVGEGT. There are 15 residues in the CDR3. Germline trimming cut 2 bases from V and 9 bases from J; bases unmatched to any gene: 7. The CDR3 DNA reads TGTGCCAGCAGTTACCGTCGACAGGGGGCAGGTGAGCAGTTCTTC. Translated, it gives CASSYRRQGAGEQFF.

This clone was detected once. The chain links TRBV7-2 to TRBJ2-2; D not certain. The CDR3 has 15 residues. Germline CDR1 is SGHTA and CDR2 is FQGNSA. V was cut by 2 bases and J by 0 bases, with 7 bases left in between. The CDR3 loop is CASSLSIPNTGELFF. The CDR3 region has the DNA TGTGCCAGCAGCTTATCTATTCCGAACACCGGGGAGCTGTTTTTT.

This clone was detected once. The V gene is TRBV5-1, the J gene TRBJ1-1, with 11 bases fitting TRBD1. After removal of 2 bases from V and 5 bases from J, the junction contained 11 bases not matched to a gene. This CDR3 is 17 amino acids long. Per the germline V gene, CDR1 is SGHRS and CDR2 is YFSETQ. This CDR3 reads CASSLRGQGEFGTEAFF. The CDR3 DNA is TGCGCCAGCAGCTTACGGGGACAGGGGGAGTTTGGTACTGAAGCTTTCTTT.

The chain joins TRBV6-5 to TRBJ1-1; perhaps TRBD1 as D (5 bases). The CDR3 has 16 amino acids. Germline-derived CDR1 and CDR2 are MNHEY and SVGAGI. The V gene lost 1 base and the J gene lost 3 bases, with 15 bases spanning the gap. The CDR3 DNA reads TGTGCCAGCAGTTACTACGGGGGGTCTCGGGACACTGAAGCTTTCTTT. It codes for CASSYYGGSRDTEAFF.

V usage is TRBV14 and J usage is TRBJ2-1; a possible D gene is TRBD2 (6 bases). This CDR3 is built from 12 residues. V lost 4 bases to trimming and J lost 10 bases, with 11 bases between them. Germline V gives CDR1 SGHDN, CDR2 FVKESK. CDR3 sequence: CASSRPGLEQFF. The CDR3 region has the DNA TGTGCCAGCAGCCGACCGGGACTCGAGCAGTTCTTC. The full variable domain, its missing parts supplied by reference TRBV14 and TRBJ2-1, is EAGVTQFPSHSVIEKGQTVTLRCDPISGHDNLYWYRRVMGKEIKFLLHFVKESKQDESGMPNNRFLAERTGGTYSTLKVQPAELEDSGVYFCASSRPGLEQFFGPGTRLTVL.

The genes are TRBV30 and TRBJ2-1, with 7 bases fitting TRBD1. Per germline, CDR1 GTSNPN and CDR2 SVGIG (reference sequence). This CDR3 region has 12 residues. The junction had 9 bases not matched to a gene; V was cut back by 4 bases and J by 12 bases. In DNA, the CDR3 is TGTGCCTGGATGGGGACAGCAGTGGGGCAGTTCTTC. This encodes CAWMGTAVGQFF.

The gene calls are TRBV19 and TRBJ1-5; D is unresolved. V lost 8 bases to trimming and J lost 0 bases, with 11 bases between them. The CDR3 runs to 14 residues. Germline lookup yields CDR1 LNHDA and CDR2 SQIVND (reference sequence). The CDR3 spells CASGNFYSNQPQHF. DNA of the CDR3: TGTGCCAGTGGGAATTTTTATAGCAATCAGCCCCAGCATTTT.

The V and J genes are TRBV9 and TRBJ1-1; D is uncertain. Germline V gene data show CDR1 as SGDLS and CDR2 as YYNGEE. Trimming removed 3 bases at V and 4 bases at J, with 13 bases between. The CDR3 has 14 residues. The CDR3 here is CASSGPTLGTEAFF. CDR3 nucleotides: TGTGCCAGCAGCGGCCCGACCTTGGGCACTGAAGCTTTCTTT.

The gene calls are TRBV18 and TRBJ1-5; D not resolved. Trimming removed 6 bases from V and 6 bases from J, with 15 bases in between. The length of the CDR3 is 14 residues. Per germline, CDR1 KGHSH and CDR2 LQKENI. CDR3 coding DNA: TGTGCCAGCTCCCCTCAGACGGGCTCTCAGCCCCAGCATTTT. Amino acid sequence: CASSPQTGSQPQHF. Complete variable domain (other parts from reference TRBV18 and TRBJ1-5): NAGVMQNPRHLVRRRGQEARLRCSPMKGHSHVYWYRQLPEEGLKFMVYLQKENIIDESGMPKERFSAEFPKEGPSILRIQQVVRGDSAAYFCASSPQTGSQPQHFGDGTRLSIL.

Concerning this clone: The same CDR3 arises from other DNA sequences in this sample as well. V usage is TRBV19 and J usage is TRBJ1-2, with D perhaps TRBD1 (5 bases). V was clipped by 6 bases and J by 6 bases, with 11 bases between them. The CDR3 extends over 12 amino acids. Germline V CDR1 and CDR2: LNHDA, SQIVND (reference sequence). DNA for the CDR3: TGTGCCAGTAGGCGGGGCGGGGATGGCTACACCTTC. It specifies CASRRGGDGYTF. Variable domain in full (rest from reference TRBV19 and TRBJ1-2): DGGITQSPKYLFRKEGQNVTLSCEQNLNHDAMYWYRQDPGQGLRLIYYSQIVNDFQKGDIAEGYSVSREKKESFPLTVTSAQKNPTAFYLCASRRGGDGYTFGSGTRLTVV.

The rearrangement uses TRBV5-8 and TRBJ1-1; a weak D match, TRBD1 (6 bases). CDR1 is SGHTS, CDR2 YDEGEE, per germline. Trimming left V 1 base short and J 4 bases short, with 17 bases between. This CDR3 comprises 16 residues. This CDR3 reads CASSLPAAGEFTEAFF. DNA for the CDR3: TGTGCCAGCAGCTTGCCCGCGGCAGGGGAGTTCACTGAAGCTTTCTTT.

In nucleotides, the CDR3 is TGCGCCAGCAGCCAGTCACAGGGCTCTGGGGCCAACGTCCTGACTTTC. This gives the protein CASSQSQGSGANVLTF. The J gene is TRBJ2-6, the V gene TRBV4-1, with D maybe TRBD1 (6 bases). The CDR3 spans 16 residues. Deletions cut 3 bases from V and 0 bases from J, with 9 bases between. Germline lookup yields CDR1 MGHRA and CDR2 YSYEKL.

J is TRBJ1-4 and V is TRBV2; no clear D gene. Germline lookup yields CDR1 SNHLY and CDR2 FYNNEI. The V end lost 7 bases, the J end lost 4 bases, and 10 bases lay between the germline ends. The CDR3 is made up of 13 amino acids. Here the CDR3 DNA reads TGTGCCAGCATCGGGGTAAATAATGAAAAACTGTTTTTT. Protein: CASIGVNNEKLFF.

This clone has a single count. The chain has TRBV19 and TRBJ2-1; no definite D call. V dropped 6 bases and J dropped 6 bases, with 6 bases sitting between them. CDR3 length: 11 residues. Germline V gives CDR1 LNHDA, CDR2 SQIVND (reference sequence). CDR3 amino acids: CASRSLNEQFF. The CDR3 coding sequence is TGTGCCAGTAGGAGCCTCAATGAGCAGTTCTTC.

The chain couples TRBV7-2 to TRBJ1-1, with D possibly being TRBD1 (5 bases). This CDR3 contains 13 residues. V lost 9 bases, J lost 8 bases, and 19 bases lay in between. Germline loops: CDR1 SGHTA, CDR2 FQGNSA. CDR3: CASSQNTGREAFF. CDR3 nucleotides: TGTGCCAGTTCTCAAAACACAGGTAGAGAAGCTTTCTTT.

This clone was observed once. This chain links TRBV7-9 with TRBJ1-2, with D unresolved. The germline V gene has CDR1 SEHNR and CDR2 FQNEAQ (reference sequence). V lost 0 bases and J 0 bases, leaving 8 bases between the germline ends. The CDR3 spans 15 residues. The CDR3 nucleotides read TGTGCCAGCAGCTTAGCGCGGATAGCTAACTATGGCTACACCTTC. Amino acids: CASSLARIANYGYTF.

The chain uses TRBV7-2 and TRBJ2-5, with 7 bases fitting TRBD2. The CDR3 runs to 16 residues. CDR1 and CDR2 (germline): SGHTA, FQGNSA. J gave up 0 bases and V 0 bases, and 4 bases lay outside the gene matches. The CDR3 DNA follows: TGTGCCAGCAGCTTAGCACTAGCGTTATACCAAGAGACCCAGTACTTC. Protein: CASSLALALYQETQYF.